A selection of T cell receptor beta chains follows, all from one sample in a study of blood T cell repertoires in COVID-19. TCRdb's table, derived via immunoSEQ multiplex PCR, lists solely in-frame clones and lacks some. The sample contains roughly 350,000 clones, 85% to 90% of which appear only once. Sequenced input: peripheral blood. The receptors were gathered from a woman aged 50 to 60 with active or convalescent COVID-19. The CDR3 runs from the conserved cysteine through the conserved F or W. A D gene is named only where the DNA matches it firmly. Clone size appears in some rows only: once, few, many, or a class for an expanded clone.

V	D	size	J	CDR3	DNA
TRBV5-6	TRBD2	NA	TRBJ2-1	CASSQMGLARTSREQFF	TGTGCCAGCAGCCAGATGGGACTAGCGCGGACTTCGCGGGAGCAGTTCTTC
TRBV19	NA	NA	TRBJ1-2	CASSTGWAGGYTF	TGTGCCAGTAGTACTGGATGGGCGGGTGGCTACACCTTC
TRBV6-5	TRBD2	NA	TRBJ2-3	CASSFGGVETDTQYF	TGTGCCAGCAGTTTTGGGGGGGTTGAAACAGATACGCAGTATTTT
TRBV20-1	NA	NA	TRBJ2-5	CSALGGETQYF	TGCAGTGCTCTGGGGGGAGAGACCCAGTACTTC
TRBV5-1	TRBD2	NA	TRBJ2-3	CASSGVAGGADTQYF	TGCGCCAGCAGCGGAGTAGCGGGGGGCGCAGATACGCAGTATTTT
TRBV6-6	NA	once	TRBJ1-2	CASSYGGWADYGYTF	TGTGCCAGCAGTTACGGGGGGTGGGCGGACTATGGCTACACCTTC
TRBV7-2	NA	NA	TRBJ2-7	CASSLVWTGVVYEQYF	TGTGCCAGCAGCTTAGTTTGGACGGGAGTAGTCTACGAGCAGTACTTC
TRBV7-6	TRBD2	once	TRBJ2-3	CASSTKPGTRAVTSTDTQYF	TGTGCCAGCAGCACGAAGCCCGGGACTAGGGCTGTTACCAGCACAGATACGCAGTATTTT
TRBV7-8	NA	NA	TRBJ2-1	CASSLGGMDYNEQFF	TGTGCCAGCAGCTTAGGAGGGATGGACTACAATGAGCAGTTCTTC
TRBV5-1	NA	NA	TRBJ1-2	CASSLARQDYGYTF	TGCGCCAGCAGCTTGGCGCGACAGGACTATGGCTACACCTTC
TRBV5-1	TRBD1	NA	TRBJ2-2	CASSPATGGTGELFF	TGCGCCAGCAGCCCCGCGACAGGGGGAACCGGGGAGCTGTTTTTT
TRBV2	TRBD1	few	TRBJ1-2	CASSEGVRQGVLKNYGYTF	TGTGCCAGCAGTGAAGGTGTTAGGCAGGGGGTCCTTAAAAACTATGGCTACACCTTC
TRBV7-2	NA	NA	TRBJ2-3	CASRLQVPDTQYF	TGTGCCAGCAGACTACAGGTTCCAGATACGCAGTATTTT
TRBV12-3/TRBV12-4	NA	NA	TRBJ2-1	CASTTDKNNEQFF	TGTGCCAGCACCACGGACAAAAACAATGAGCAGTTCTTC
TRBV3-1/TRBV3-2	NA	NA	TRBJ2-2	CASSQDLNGVTGELFF	TGTGCCAGCAGCCAAGATCTCAACGGGGTAACCGGGGAGCTGTTTTTT
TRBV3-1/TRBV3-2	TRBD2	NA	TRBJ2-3	CASSQRLAGGLDTQYF	TGTGCCAGCAGCCAAAGACTAGCGGGAGGATTAGATACGCAGTATTTT
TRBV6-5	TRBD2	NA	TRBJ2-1	CASRLAGGREQFF	TGTGCCAGCAGGCTAGCGGGGGGGCGTGAGCAGTTCTTC
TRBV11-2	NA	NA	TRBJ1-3	CASSYGQSEGNTIYF	TGTGCCAGCAGCTACGGACAGAGCGAAGGAAACACCATATATTTT
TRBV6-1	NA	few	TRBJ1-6	CASSEGGTLNSPLHF	TGTGCCAGCAGTGAAGGAGGGACACTCAATTCACCCCTCCACTTT
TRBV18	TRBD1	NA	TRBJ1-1	CASSPGQGEFF	TGTGCCAGCTCACCGGGACAGGGGGAATTCTTT
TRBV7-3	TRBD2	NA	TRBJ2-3	CASSQGLAGGLGTQYF	TGTGCCAGCAGCCAGGGACTAGCGGGGGGGCTAGGTACGCAGTATTTT
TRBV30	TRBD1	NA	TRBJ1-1	CAWSAGQGGTEAFF	TGTGCCTGGAGTGCGGGACAGGGTGGCACTGAAGCTTTCTTT
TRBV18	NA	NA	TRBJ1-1	CASSPNGQTEAFF	TGTGCCAGCTCACCAAACGGACAGACTGAAGCTTTCTTT
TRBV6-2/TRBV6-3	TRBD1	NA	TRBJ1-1	CASSFAGGTEAFF	TGTGCCAGCAGTTTCGCAGGGGGCACTGAAGCTTTCTTT
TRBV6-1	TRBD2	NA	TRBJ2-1	CASSEVPRRLAANEQFF	TGTGCCAGCAGTGAAGTCCCCCGGCGGCTAGCGGCCAATGAGCAGTTCTTC
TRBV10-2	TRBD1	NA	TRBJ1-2	CASSPSFIRTGAYGYTF	TGCGCCAGCAGTCCTTCTTTCATTCGGACAGGGGCCTATGGCTACACCTTC
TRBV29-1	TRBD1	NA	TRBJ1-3	CSAWDRGYSGNTIYF	TGCAGCGCGTGGGACAGGGGATACTCTGGAAACACCATATATTTT
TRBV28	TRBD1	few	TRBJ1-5	CASSEGTASSPQHF	TGTGCCAGCAGTGAGGGGACAGCCTCGTCGCCCCAGCATTTT
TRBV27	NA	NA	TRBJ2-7	CASSSLGQGGAYEQYF	TGTGCCAGCAGTTCCCTCGGACAGGGAGGGGCCTACGAGCAGTACTTC
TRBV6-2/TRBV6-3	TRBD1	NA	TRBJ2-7	CASSGTGIYEQYF	TGTGCCAGCAGTGGGACAGGGATCTACGAGCAGTACTTC
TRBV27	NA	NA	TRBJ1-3	CASSSGNTIYF	TGTGCCAGCAGCAGTGGAAACACCATATATTTT
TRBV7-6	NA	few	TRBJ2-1	CASRSTENEQFF	TGTGCCAGCAGGTCGACAGAGAATGAGCAGTTCTTC
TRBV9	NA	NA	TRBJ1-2	CASSDHWASLGYTF	TGTGCCAGCAGCGATCACTGGGCTTCGTTGGGCTACACCTTC
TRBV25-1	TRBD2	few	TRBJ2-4	CASSDPGTSGKNIQYF	TGTGCCAGCAGTGACCCCGGGACTAGCGGCAAAAACATTCAGTACTTC
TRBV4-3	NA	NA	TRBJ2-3	CASSLGLQGGSDTQYF	TGCGCCAGCAGCCTGGGACTCCAGGGGGGATCAGATACGCAGTATTTT
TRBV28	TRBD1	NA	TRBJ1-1	CASRLPGQSVGGTEAFF	TGTGCCAGCAGATTGCCGGGACAGTCAGTCGGGGGCACTGAAGCTTTCTTT
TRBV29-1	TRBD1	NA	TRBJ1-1	CSVEGAGYTEAFF	TGCAGCGTAGAGGGGGCTGGATATACTGAAGCTTTCTTT
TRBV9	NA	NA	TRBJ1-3	CASSSQGRGNTIYF	TGTGCCAGCAGCTCCCAGGGGCGGGGAAACACCATATATTTT
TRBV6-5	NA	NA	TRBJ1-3	CASSYLKGLPGNTIYF	TGTGCCAGCAGTTACCTAAAGGGCCTACCGGGGAACACCATATATTTT
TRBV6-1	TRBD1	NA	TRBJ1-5	CASSVEQGAPNQPQHF	TGTGCCAGCAGTGTAGAACAGGGGGCCCCTAATCAGCCCCAGCATTTT
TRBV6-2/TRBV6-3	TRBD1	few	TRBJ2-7	CASSSEPGQGSYEQYF	TGTGCCAGCAGTTCCGAGCCGGGACAGGGCTCCTACGAGCAGTACTTC
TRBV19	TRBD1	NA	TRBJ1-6	CASTWGQGGSPLHF	TGTGCCAGTACCTGGGGACAGGGCGGTTCACCCCTCCACTTT
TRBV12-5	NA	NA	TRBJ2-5	CASGLGPNGETQYF	TGTGCTAGTGGTTTGGGTCCCAACGGGGAGACCCAGTACTTC
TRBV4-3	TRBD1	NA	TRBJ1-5	CASSQDAQGIQPQHF	TGCGCCAGCAGCCAAGATGCACAGGGGATCCAGCCCCAGCATTTT
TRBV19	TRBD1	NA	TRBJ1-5	CASSSSRGRNQPQHF	TGTGCCAGTAGTAGTTCCAGGGGGCGTAATCAGCCCCAGCATTTT
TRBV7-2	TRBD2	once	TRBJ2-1	CASSPRGKAGGHGEQFF	TGTGCCAGCAGCCCAAGAGGAAAAGCGGGAGGGCATGGTGAGCAGTTCTTC
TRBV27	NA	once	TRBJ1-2	CASSSIGAEPYGYTF	TGTGCCAGCAGCTCTATTGGGGCAGAACCCTATGGCTACACCTTC
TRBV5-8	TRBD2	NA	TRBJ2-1	CASSSEGLAGGPGEQFF	TGTGCCAGCAGCTCCGAAGGACTAGCGGGGGGTCCGGGTGAGCAGTTCTTC
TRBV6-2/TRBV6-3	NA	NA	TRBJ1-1	CASSSTVGYTEAFF	TGTGCCAGCAGCTCGACAGTCGGGTACACTGAAGCTTTCTTT